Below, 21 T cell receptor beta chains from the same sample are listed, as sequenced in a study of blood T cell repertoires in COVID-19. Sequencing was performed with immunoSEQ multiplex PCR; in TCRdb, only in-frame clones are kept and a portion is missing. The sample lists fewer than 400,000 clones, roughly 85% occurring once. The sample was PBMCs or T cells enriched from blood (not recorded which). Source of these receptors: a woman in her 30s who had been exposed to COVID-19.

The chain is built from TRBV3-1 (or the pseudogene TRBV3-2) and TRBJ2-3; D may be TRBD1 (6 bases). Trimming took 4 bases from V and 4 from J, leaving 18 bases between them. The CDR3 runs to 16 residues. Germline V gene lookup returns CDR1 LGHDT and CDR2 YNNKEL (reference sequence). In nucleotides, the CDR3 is TGTGCCAGCAGCCGAAGGTCGCTACAGGGCGCAGATACGCAGTATTTT. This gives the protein CASSRRSLQGADTQYF.

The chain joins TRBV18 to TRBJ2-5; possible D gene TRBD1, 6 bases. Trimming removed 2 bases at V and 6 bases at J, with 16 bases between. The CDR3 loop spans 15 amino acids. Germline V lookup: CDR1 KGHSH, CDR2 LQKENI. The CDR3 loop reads CASSPVAGAGKTQYF. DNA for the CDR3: TGTGCCAGCTCACCAGTGGCAGGGGCCGGTAAGACCCAGTACTTC.

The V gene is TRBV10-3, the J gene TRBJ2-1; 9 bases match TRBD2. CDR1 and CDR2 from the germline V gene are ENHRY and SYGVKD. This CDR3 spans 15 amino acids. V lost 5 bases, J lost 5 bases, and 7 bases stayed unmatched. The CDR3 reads CAISSAGGLHNEQFF. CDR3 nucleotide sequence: TGTGCCATCAGTTCAGCGGGAGGATTACACAATGAGCAGTTCTTC.

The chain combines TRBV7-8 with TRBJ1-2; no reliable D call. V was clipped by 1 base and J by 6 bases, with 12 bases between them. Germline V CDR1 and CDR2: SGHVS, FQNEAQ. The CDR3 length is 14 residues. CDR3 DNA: TGTGCCAGCAGCTTAGGATCGGTCGTCGATGGCTACACCTTC. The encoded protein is CASSLGSVVDGYTF.

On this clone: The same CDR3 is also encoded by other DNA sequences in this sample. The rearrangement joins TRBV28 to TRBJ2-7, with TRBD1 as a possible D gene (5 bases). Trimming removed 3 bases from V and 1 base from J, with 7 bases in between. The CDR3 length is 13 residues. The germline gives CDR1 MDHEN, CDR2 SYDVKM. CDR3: CASSLPGSYEQYF. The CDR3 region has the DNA TGTGCCAGCAGTTTGCCAGGGTCCTACGAGCAGTACTTC.

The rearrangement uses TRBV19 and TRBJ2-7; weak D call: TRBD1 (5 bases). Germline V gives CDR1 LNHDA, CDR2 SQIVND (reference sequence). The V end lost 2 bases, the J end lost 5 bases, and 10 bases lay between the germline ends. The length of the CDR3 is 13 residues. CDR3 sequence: CASSIQGGNEQYF. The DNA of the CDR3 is TGTGCCAGTAGTATACAGGGTGGAAACGAGCAGTACTTC. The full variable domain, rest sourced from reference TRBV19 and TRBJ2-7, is DGGITQSPKYLFRKEGQNVTLSCEQNLNHDAMYWYRQDPGQGLRLIYYSQIVNDFQKGDIAEGYSVSREKKESFPLTVTSAQKNPTAFYLCASSIQGGNEQYFGPGTRLTVT.

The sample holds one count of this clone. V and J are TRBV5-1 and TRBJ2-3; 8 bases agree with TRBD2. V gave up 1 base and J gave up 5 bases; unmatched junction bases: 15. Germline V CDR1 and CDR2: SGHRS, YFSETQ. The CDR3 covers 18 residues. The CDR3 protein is CASSLYLFSGNLEDTQYF. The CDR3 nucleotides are TGCGCCAGCAGCTTGTACCTATTTAGCGGGAACTTGGAAGATACGCAGTATTTT.

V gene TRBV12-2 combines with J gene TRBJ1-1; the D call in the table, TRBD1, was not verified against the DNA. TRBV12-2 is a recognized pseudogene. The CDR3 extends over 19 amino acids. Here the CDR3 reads CASRARVDRGTVRNTEAFF. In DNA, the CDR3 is TGTGCAAGTCGCGCTCGGGTGGACAGGGGAACGGTAAGGAACACTGAAGCTTTCTTT.

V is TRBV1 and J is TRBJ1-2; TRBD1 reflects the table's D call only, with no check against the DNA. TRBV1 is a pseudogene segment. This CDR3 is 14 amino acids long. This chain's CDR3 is CTSSHPRDREGYTF. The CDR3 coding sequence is TGCACCAGCAGCCATCCGCGGGACAGGGAGGGCTACACCTTC.

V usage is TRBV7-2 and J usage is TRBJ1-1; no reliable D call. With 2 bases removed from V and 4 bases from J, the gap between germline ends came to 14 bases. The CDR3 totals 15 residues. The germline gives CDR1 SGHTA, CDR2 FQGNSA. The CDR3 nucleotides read TGTGCCAGCAGCTTAATTACCGGGTATGTCACTGAAGCTTTCTTT. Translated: CASSLITGYVTEAFF.

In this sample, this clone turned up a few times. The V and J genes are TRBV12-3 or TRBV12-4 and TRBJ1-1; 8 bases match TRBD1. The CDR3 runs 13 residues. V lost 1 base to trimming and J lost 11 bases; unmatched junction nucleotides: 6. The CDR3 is CASSLETGAGAFF. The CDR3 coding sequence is TGTGCCAGCAGTTTAGAGACAGGGGCTGGGGCTTTCTTT.

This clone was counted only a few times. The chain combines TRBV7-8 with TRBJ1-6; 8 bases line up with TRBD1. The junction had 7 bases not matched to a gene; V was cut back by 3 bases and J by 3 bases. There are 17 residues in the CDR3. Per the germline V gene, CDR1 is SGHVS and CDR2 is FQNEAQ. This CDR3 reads CASSLPGQVLYNSPLHF. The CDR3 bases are TGTGCCAGCAGCTTGCCGGGACAGGTACTCTATAATTCACCCCTCCACTTT.

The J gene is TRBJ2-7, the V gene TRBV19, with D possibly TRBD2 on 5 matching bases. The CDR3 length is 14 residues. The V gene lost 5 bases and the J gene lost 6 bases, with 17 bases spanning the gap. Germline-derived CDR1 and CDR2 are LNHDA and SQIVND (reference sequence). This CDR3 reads CASSVLASITEQYF. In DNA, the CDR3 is TGTGCCAGTAGTGTGCTAGCATCGATTACCGAGCAGTACTTC.

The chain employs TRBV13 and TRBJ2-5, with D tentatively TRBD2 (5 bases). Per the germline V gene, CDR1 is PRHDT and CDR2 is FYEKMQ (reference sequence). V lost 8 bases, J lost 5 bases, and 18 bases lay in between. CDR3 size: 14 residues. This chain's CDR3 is CASQRRLTAETQYF. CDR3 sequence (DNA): TGTGCCAGCCAGAGGAGACTAACCGCCGAGACCCAGTACTTC.

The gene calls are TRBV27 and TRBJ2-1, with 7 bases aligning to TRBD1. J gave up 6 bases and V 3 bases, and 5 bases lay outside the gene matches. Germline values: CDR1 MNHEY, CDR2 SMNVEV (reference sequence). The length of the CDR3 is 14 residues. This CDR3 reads CASSLRGPGNEQFF. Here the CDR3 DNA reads TGTGCCAGCAGTTTGAGGGGGCCCGGCAATGAGCAGTTCTTC.

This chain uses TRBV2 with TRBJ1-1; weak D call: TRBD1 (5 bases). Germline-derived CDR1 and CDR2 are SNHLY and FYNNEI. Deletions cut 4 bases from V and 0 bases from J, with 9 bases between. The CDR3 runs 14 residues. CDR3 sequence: CASSVKGMNTEAFF. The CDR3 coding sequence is TGTGCCAGCAGTGTAAAGGGGATGAACACTGAAGCTTTCTTT. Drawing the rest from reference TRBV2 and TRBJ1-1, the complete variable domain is EPEVTQTPSHQVTQMGQEVILRCVPISNHLYFYWYRQILGQKVEFLVSFYNNEISEKSEIFDDQFSVERPDGSNFTLKIRSTKLEDSAMYFCASSVKGMNTEAFFGQGTRLTVV.

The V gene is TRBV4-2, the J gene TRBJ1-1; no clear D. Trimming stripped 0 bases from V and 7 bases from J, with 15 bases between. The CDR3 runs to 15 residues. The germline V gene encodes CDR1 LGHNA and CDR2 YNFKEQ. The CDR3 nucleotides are TGTGCCAGCAGCCAAGATGAGACATTTAGTTTTGAAGCTTTCTTT. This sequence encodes CASSQDETFSFEAFF.

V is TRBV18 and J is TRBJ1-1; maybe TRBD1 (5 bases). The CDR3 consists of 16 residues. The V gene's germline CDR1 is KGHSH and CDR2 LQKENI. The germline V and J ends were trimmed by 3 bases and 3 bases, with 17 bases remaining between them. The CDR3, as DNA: TGTGCCAGCTCACCTGGGTTGTTACAGGCTTACACTGAAGCTTTCTTT. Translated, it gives CASSPGLLQAYTEAFF.

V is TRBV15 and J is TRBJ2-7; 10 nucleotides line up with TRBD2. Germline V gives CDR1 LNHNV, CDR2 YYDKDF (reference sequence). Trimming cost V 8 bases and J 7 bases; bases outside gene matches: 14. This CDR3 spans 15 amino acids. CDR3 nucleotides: TGTGCCACCTCACGCTCCATAGCGGGAGGAGGTGAGCAGTACTTC. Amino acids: CATSRSIAGGGEQYF. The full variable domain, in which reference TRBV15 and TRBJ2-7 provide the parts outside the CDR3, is DAMVIQNPRYQVTQFGKPVTLSCSQTLNHNVMYWYQQKSSQAPKLLFHYYDKDFNNEADTPDNFQSRRPNTSFCFLDIRSPGLGDTAMYLCATSRSIAGGGEQYFGPGTRLTVT.

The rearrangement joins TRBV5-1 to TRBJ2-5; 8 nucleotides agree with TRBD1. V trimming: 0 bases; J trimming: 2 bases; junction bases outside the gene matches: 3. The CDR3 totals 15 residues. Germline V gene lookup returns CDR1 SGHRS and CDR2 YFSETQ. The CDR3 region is CASSLGNRGQETQYF. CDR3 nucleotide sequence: TGCGCCAGCAGCTTGGGAAACAGGGGGCAAGAGACCCAGTACTTC.

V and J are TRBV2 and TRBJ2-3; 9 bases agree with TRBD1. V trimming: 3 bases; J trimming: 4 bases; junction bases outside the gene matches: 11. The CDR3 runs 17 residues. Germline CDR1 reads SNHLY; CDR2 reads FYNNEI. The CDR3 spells CASSDLGQGIVADTQYF. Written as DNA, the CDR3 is TGTGCCAGCAGTGATCTGGGACAGGGTATTGTGGCAGATACGCAGTATTTT.